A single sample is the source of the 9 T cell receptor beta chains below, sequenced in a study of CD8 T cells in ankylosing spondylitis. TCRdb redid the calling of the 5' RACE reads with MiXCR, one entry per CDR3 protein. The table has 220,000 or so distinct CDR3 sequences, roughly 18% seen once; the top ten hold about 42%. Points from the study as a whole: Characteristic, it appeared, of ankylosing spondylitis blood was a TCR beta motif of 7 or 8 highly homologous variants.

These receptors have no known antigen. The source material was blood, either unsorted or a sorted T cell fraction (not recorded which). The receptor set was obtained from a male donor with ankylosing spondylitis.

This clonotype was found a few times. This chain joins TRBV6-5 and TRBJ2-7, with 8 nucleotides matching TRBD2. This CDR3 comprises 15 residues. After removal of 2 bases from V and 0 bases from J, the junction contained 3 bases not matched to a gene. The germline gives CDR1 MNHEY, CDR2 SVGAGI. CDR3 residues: CASSYGRGVSYEQYF. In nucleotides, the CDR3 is TGTGCCAGCAGTTACGGGCGGGGGGTCTCCTACGAGCAGTACTTC.

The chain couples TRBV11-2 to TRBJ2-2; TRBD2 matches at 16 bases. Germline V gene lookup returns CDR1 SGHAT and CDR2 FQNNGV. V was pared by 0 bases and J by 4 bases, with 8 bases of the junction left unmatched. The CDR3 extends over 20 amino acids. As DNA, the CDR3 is TGTGCCAGCAGCTTAGATCCCTCGGGACTAGCGGGGGGGGGCACCGGGGAGCTGTTTTTT. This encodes CASSLDPSGLAGGGTGELFF.

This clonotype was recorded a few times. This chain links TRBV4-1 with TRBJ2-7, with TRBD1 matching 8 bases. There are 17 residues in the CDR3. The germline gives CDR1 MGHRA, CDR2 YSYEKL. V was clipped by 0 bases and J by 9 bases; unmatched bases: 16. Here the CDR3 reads CASSQDLYGTGSSRQYF. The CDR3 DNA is TGCGCCAGCAGCCAAGATTTATACGGGACAGGTTCTTCGCGGCAGTACTTC.

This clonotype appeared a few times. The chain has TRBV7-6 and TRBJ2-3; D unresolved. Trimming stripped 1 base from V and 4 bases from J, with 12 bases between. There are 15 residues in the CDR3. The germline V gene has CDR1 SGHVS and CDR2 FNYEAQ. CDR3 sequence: CASSLGTSVADTQYF. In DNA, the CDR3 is TGTGCCAGCAGCTTAGGTACGTCGGTAGCAGATACGCAGTATTTT.

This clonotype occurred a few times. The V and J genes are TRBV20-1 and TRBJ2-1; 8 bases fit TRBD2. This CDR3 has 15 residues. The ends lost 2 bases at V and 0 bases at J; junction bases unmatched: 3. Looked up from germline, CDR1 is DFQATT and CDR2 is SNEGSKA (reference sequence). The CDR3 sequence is CSARTSGSSYNEQFF. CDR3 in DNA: TGCAGTGCTAGAACGAGCGGGAGCTCCTACAATGAGCAGTTCTTC.

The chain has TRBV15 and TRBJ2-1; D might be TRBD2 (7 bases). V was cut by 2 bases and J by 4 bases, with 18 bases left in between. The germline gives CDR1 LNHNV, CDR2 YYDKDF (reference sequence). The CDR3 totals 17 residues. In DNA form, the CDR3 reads TGTGCCACCAGCAGAACCCCCCTGGCGGGGGCTTACAATGAGCAGTTCTTC. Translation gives CATSRTPLAGAYNEQFF.

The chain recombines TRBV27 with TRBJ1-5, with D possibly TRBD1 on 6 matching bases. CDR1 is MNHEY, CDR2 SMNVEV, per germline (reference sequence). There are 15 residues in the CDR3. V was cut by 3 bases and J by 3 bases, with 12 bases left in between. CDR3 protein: CASSLSGADNQPQHF. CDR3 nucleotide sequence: TGTGCCAGCAGTTTGTCGGGGGCTGACAATCAGCCCCAGCATTTT.

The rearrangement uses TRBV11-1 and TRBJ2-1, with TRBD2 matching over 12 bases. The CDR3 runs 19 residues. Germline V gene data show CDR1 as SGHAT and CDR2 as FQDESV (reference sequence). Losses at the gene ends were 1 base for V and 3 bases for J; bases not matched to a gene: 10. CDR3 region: CASSLGRTSGVNYYNEQFF. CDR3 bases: TGTGCCAGCAGCTTAGGAAGGACTAGCGGGGTGAATTACTACAATGAGCAGTTCTTC.

The CDR3: CASSLSEDTPLHF. CDR3 coding DNA: TGTGCCAGCAGTTTATCGGAAGACACACCCCTCCACTTT. The V call is TRBV27, the J call TRBJ1-6; D is uncertain. The CDR3 consists of 13 residues. CDR1 is MNHEY and CDR2 is SMNVEV in the germline V gene (reference sequence). Trimming removed 0 bases from V and 11 bases from J, with 8 bases in between.